This is a list of T cell receptor beta chains from one sample in a study of persistence of HIV-infected CD4 T cells. Only in-frame clones appear in the TCRdb table, and some are missing; sequencing was by immunoSEQ multiplex PCR. This table has around 39,000 clones, approximately 78% appearing once. The antigens these receptors bind are not known. The specimen was cultured CD4+ T cells from PBMCs, collected from a patient who received antiretroviral therapy. The receptors shown here come from an adult with HIV. The donor label of this sample is uncertain. Both conserved end residues are part of each CDR3. D genes are given only for firm matches. Expanded clones are given a class, and other clones once, few, many or no size at all.

v_gene: TRBV30; d_gene: NA; abundance: NA; j_gene: TRBJ1-2; CDR3aa: CACRGGIDGYTF; CDR3nt: TGTGCCTGTCGTGGAGGGATTGATGGCTACACCTTC
v_gene: TRBV15; d_gene: NA; abundance: NA; j_gene: TRBJ2-1; CDR3aa: CATSRKKDSYNEQFF; CDR3nt: TGTGCCACCAGCAGGAAAAAGGACAGTTACAATGAGCAGTTCTTC
v_gene: TRBV12-3/TRBV12-4; d_gene: NA; abundance: NA; j_gene: TRBJ1-2; CDR3aa: CASSLALGRHVF; CDR3nt: TGTGCCAGCAGTTTAGCGCTAGGCAGGCATGTCTTC
v_gene: TRBV4-1; d_gene: NA; abundance: NA; j_gene: TRBJ2-5; CDR3aa: CASSQEGGGRLRETQYF; CDR3nt: TGCGCCAGCAGCCAAGAAGGTGGGGGGAGATTAAGGGAGACCCAGTACTTC
v_gene: TRBV7-3; d_gene: NA; abundance: NA; j_gene: TRBJ1-1; CDR3aa: CASSLNGGLNTEAFF; CDR3nt: TGTGCCAGCAGCTTAAACGGGGGGTTGAACACTGAAGCTTTCTTT
v_gene: TRBV6-6; d_gene: NA; abundance: NA; j_gene: TRBJ1-2; CDR3aa: CASSPGSSGYTF; CDR3nt: TGTGCCAGCAGTCCTGGGTCCTCGGGCTACACCTTC
v_gene: TRBV6-1; d_gene: NA; abundance: NA; j_gene: TRBJ1-6; CDR3aa: CASSEAWARRKDNSPLHF; CDR3nt: TGTGCCAGCAGTGAAGCGTGGGCCAGGAGAAAGGATAATTCACCCCTCCACTTT
v_gene: TRBV27; d_gene: NA; abundance: NA; j_gene: TRBJ1-2; CDR3aa: CASSLSADYGYTF; CDR3nt: TGTGCCAGCAGTTTATCGGCGGACTATGGCTACACCTTC
v_gene: TRBV27; d_gene: NA; abundance: NA; j_gene: TRBJ2-1; CDR3aa: CASSLFGQQFF; CDR3nt: TGTGCCAGCAGTTTATTCGGCCAACAGTTCTTC
v_gene: TRBV5-1; d_gene: NA; abundance: NA; j_gene: TRBJ1-6; CDR3aa: CASSLGQESSPLHF; CDR3nt: TGCGCCAGCAGCTTGGGACAGGAAAGTTCACCCCTCCACTTT
v_gene: TRBV11-2; d_gene: TRBD2; abundance: NA; j_gene: TRBJ2-1; CDR3aa: CASSLDVSGGAEQFF; CDR3nt: TGTGCCAGCAGCTTAGATGTCAGCGGGGGGGCGGAGCAGTTCTTC
v_gene: TRBV28; d_gene: NA; abundance: NA; j_gene: TRBJ2-7; CDR3aa: CASSSSQSSYEQYF; CDR3nt: TGTGCCAGCAGTTCGTCACAAAGCTCCTACGAGCAGTACTTC
v_gene: TRBV7-6; d_gene: NA; abundance: medium-sized; j_gene: TRBJ2-2; CDR3aa: CASSLVGSNTGELFF; CDR3nt: TGTGCCAGCAGCTTAGTCGGGTCGAACACCGGGGAGCTGTTTTTT
v_gene: TRBV7-8; d_gene: NA; abundance: few; j_gene: TRBJ2-2; CDR3aa: CASSLARPSTGELFF; CDR3nt: TGTGCCAGCAGCTTAGCTCGACCCAGCACCGGGGAGCTGTTTTTT
v_gene: TRBV29-1; d_gene: NA; abundance: NA; j_gene: TRBJ1-4; CDR3aa: CSVGQYNEKLFF; CDR3nt: TGCAGCGTTGGACAGTATAATGAAAAACTGTTTTTT
v_gene: TRBV15; d_gene: TRBD1; abundance: NA; j_gene: TRBJ2-5; CDR3aa: CATSRQTGGVETQYF; CDR3nt: TGTGCCACCAGCAGACAGACAGGGGGCGTAGAGACCCAGTACTTC
v_gene: TRBV6-5; d_gene: NA; abundance: NA; j_gene: TRBJ1-5; CDR3aa: CASSAEGLSNQPQHF; CDR3nt: TGTGCCAGCAGCGCCGAAGGGTTGAGCAATCAGCCCCAGCATTTT
v_gene: TRBV5-6; d_gene: TRBD1; abundance: NA; j_gene: TRBJ1-1; CDR3aa: CASSIRDRSNTEAFF; CDR3nt: TGTGCCAGCAGCATCCGGGACAGGAGTAACACTGAAGCTTTCTTT
v_gene: TRBV23-1; d_gene: NA; abundance: few; j_gene: TRBJ1-2; CDR3aa: CASRGNYGYTF; CDR3nt: TGCGCCAGCAGGGGAAACTATGGCTACACCTTC
v_gene: TRBV5-4; d_gene: TRBD1; abundance: NA; j_gene: TRBJ1-5; CDR3aa: CASSEGQGDQPQHF; CDR3nt: TGTGCCAGCAGCGAGGGACAGGGGGATCAGCCCCAGCATTTT
v_gene: TRBV30; d_gene: NA; abundance: NA; j_gene: TRBJ1-1; CDR3aa: CAWSATGMEAFF; CDR3nt: TGTGCCTGGAGTGCAACCGGGATGGAAGCTTTCTTT
v_gene: TRBV7-8; d_gene: NA; abundance: NA; j_gene: TRBJ1-3; CDR3aa: CASSRGDGPSGNTIYF; CDR3nt: TGTGCCAGCAGCCGAGGAGACGGGCCCTCTGGAAACACCATATATTTT
v_gene: TRBV12-3/TRBV12-4; d_gene: NA; abundance: NA; j_gene: TRBJ1-5; CDR3aa: CASRQGLQPQHF; CDR3nt: TGTGCCAGCAGACAGGGTTTACAGCCCCAGCATTTT
v_gene: TRBV15; d_gene: NA; abundance: NA; j_gene: TRBJ2-2; CDR3aa: CATSRAGAGTGELFF; CDR3nt: TGTGCCACCAGCAGAGCAGGGGCGGGCACCGGGGAGCTGTTTTTT
v_gene: TRBV18; d_gene: TRBD1; abundance: NA; j_gene: TRBJ2-1; CDR3aa: CASSQTGEQFF; CDR3nt: TGTGCCAGCTCACAGACAGGGGAGCAGTTCTTC
v_gene: TRBV5-4; d_gene: NA; abundance: NA; j_gene: TRBJ2-1; CDR3aa: CASSLDLNRDEQFF; CDR3nt: TGTGCCAGCAGCTTGGACTTAAACAGGGATGAGCAGTTCTTC
v_gene: TRBV25-1; d_gene: NA; abundance: NA; j_gene: TRBJ1-5; CDR3aa: CASNYGNQPQHF; CDR3nt: TGTGCCAGCAACTATGGGAATCAGCCCCAGCATTTT
v_gene: TRBV29-1; d_gene: NA; abundance: NA; j_gene: TRBJ2-3; CDR3aa: CSVGGDSDTQYF; CDR3nt: TGCAGCGTTGGTGGGGATTCAGATACGCAGTATTTT
v_gene: TRBV2; d_gene: TRBD1; abundance: NA; j_gene: TRBJ2-7; CDR3aa: CASRPDRGKGYEQYF; CDR3nt: TGTGCCAGCAGACCGGACAGGGGGAAAGGTTACGAGCAGTACTTC
v_gene: TRBV28; d_gene: TRBD1; abundance: NA; j_gene: TRBJ1-1; CDR3aa: CASSPPGQGLYTEAFF; CDR3nt: TGTGCCAGCTCGCCCCCGGGACAGGGACTATACACTGAAGCTTTCTTT
v_gene: TRBV5-1; d_gene: NA; abundance: NA; j_gene: TRBJ2-5; CDR3aa: CASSLDSGQETQYF; CDR3nt: TGCGCCAGCAGCTTGGATAGCGGCCAAGAGACCCAGTACTTC
v_gene: TRBV5-1; d_gene: TRBD1; abundance: NA; j_gene: TRBJ2-5; CDR3aa: CASSLLGGQGETQYF; CDR3nt: TGCGCCAGCAGTCTACTTGGGGGACAGGGAGAGACCCAGTACTTC
v_gene: TRBV30; d_gene: NA; abundance: NA; j_gene: TRBJ2-1; CDR3aa: CAWSVQGLGEQFF; CDR3nt: TGTGCCTGGAGTGTACAGGGACTGGGTGAGCAGTTCTTC
v_gene: TRBV6-5; d_gene: NA; abundance: NA; j_gene: TRBJ1-5; CDR3aa: CASSTTVEQPQHF; CDR3nt: TGTGCCAGCAGTACGACAGTGGAACAGCCCCAGCATTTT
v_gene: TRBV24-1; d_gene: TRBD2; abundance: NA; j_gene: TRBJ2-5; CDR3aa: CATSDLGLAGGETQYF; CDR3nt: TGTGCCACCAGTGACCTAGGACTAGCGGGGGGGGAGACCCAGTACTTC
v_gene: TRBV29-1; d_gene: TRBD1; abundance: NA; j_gene: TRBJ2-5; CDR3aa: CSGRQGLQETQYF; CDR3nt: TGCAGCGGTCGACAGGGCCTACAAGAGACCCAGTACTTC
v_gene: TRBV30; d_gene: TRBD1; abundance: NA; j_gene: TRBJ1-6; CDR3aa: CAWSGGQAVSPLHF; CDR3nt: TGTGCCTGGAGTGGGGGACAGGCCGTTTCACCCCTCCACTTT
v_gene: TRBV18; d_gene: NA; abundance: NA; j_gene: TRBJ2-1; CDR3aa: CASSRPISSYNEQFF; CDR3nt: TGTGCCAGCTCACGTCCCATAAGCTCCTACAATGAGCAGTTCTTC
v_gene: TRBV5-1; d_gene: TRBD1; abundance: NA; j_gene: TRBJ2-1; CDR3aa: CASSLAGTGLSYNEQFF; CDR3nt: TGCGCCAGCAGCTTGGCCGGGACAGGACTCTCCTACAATGAGCAGTTCTTC
v_gene: TRBV5-1; d_gene: NA; abundance: NA; j_gene: TRBJ1-6; CDR3aa: CASSFDRRNSPLHF; CDR3nt: TGCGCCAGCAGCTTCGACAGAAGGAATTCACCCCTCCACTTT
v_gene: TRBV10-3; d_gene: TRBD1; abundance: NA; j_gene: TRBJ1-4; CDR3aa: CAISESTGRLDEKLFF; CDR3nt: TGTGCCATCAGTGAGTCGACAGGGCGCCTGGATGAAAAACTGTTTTTT
v_gene: TRBV19; d_gene: NA; abundance: NA; j_gene: TRBJ1-2; CDR3aa: CASSIGRSYGYTF; CDR3nt: TGTGCCAGTAGTATAGGACGGAGCTATGGCTACACCTTC
v_gene: TRBV20-1; d_gene: NA; abundance: few; j_gene: TRBJ1-1; CDR3aa: CSAKFRTEAFF; CDR3nt: TGCAGTGCCAAGTTCCGTACTGAAGCTTTCTTT
v_gene: TRBV1; d_gene: NA; abundance: NA; j_gene: TRBJ2-7; CDR3aa: CTSSQPQTGGREQYF; CDR3nt: TGCACCAGCAGCCAACCCCAGACAGGGGGCCGCGAGCAGTACTTC
v_gene: TRBV6-4; d_gene: NA; abundance: NA; j_gene: TRBJ2-3; CDR3aa: CASSGDGGTSTDTQYF; CDR3nt: TGTGCCAGCAGTGGGGACGGGGGTACCAGCACAGATACGCAGTATTTT
v_gene: TRBV19; d_gene: NA; abundance: NA; j_gene: TRBJ1-1; CDR3aa: CASSRLGDGKGNTEAFF; CDR3nt: TGTGCCAGTAGTAGGTTGGGGGACGGCAAAGGGAACACTGAAGCTTTCTTT
v_gene: TRBV18; d_gene: TRBD1; abundance: NA; j_gene: TRBJ2-1; CDR3aa: CASSRTGGISRSYNEQFF; CDR3nt: TGTGCCAGCTCACGAACAGGGGGGATATCTCGCTCCTACAATGAGCAGTTCTTC
v_gene: TRBV2; d_gene: TRBD1; abundance: NA; j_gene: TRBJ1-5; CDR3aa: CASSEAQGAAPQPQHF; CDR3nt: TGTGCCAGCAGTGAAGCGCAGGGGGCTGCCCCTCAGCCCCAGCATTTT
v_gene: TRBV19; d_gene: NA; abundance: NA; j_gene: TRBJ1-6; CDR3aa: CASSIEDSLSSYNSPLHF; CDR3nt: TGTGCCAGTAGTATCGAAGACAGCCTGAGCTCCTATAATTCACCCCTCCACTTT
v_gene: TRBV19; d_gene: NA; abundance: NA; j_gene: TRBJ1-1; CDR3aa: CASRLPGPNTEAFF; CDR3nt: TGTGCCAGTAGACTTCCGGGACCCAACACTGAAGCTTTCTTT
v_gene: TRBV18; d_gene: NA; abundance: NA; j_gene: TRBJ1-6; CDR3aa: CASSPTQSGDSPLHF; CDR3nt: TGTGCCAGCTCACCCACGCAGTCTGGGGATTCACCCCTCCACTTT
v_gene: TRBV24-1; d_gene: NA; abundance: NA; j_gene: TRBJ2-5; CDR3aa: CATSDSGTQETQYF; CDR3nt: TGTGCCACCAGTGATTCCGGGACCCAAGAGACCCAGTACTTC
v_gene: TRBV5-1; d_gene: NA; abundance: NA; j_gene: TRBJ1-1; CDR3aa: CASSLVGSTEAFF; CDR3nt: TGCGCCAGCAGCTTGGTTGGGAGCACTGAAGCTTTCTTT
v_gene: TRBV7-8; d_gene: NA; abundance: once; j_gene: TRBJ2-1; CDR3aa: CASGALEKGEQFF; CDR3nt: TGTGCCAGCGGGGCCCTAGAGAAGGGTGAGCAGTTCTTC
v_gene: TRBV2; d_gene: NA; abundance: NA; j_gene: TRBJ1-2; CDR3aa: CASSDGGYGYGYTF; CDR3nt: TGTGCCAGCAGTGACGGGGGCTACGGCTATGGCTACACCTTC